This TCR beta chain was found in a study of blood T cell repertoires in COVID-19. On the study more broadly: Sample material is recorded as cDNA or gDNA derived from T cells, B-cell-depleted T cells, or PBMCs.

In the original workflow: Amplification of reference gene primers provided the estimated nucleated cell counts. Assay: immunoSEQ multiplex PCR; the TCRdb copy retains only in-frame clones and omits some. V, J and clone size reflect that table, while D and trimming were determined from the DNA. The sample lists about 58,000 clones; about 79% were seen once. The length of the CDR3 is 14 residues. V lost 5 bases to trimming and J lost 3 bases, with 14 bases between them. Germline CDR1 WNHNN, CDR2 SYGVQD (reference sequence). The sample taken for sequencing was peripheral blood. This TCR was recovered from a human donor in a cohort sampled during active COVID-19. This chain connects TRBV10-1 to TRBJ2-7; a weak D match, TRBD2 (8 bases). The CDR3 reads CASSPGGTDYEQYF. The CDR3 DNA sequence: TGCGCCAGCAGTCCGGGGGGGACAGACTACGAGCAGTACTTC.